This entry lists 31 T cell receptor beta chains sequenced from one sample in a study of shared clonotypes between healthy human individuals. Sequencing was performed with immunoSEQ multiplex PCR; in TCRdb, only in-frame clones are kept and a portion is missing. Of around 500,000 clones listed, over 75% are singletons. Sequencing was performed on PBMCs. These receptors came from a woman between 35 and 50 years old in good health. Some clones in this sample may be carry-over from other donors' samples.

This chain joins TRBV2 and TRBJ2-7, with a tentative D call TRBD2 (6 bases). This CDR3 has 13 residues. V was cut by 11 bases and J by 1 base, with 15 bases left in between. Per germline, CDR1 SNHLY and CDR2 FYNNEI. The CDR3 DNA is TGTGCCTCATCCGGGACTCGTTCCTACGAGCAGTACTTC. Its protein is CASSGTRSYEQYF.

The chain combines TRBV5-1 with TRBJ2-3; 8 bases fit TRBD2. V trimming: 6 bases; J trimming: 6 bases; junction bases outside the gene matches: 9. CDR3 length equals 14 residues. From germline, CDR1 is SGHRS and CDR2 YFSETQ. The CDR3 region has the DNA TGCGCCAGCACTCCGGGAGGGCCGGGGGATACGCAGTATTTT. This encodes CASTPGGPGDTQYF.

In the case of this clone: A far larger clone is only one base removed, so a read error is likely. The chain joins TRBV28 to TRBJ1-1; D not resolved. Trimming cost V 3 bases and J 5 bases, with 7 bases left between them. Germline CDR1 and CDR2: MDHEN and SYDVKM. This CDR3 has 12 amino acids. The CDR3 DNA reads TGTGCCAGCAGTTTCCATAGAACTGAAGCTTTCTTT. As protein: CASSFHRTEAFF.

The chain joins TRBV5-1 to TRBJ2-5; D is perhaps TRBD2 (6 bases). There are 14 residues in the CDR3. V was clipped by 0 bases and J by 3 bases, with 9 bases between them. Per the germline V gene, CDR1 is SGHRS and CDR2 is YFSETQ. CDR3 in DNA: TGCGCCAGCAGCTTGGGGAGGGAGAAAGAGACCCAGTACTTC. It translates to CASSLGREKETQYF.

The J gene is TRBJ2-1, the V gene TRBV29-1; D is unresolved. Per germline, CDR1 SQVTM and CDR2 ANQGSEA. V was cut by 5 bases and J by 8 bases, with 10 bases left in between. This CDR3 has 11 amino acids. The CDR3 nucleotides read TGCAGCGTTACCCTCGGGCATGAGCAGTTCTTC. Its protein is CSVTLGHEQFF.

The rearrangement uses TRBV6-5 and TRBJ1-4, with D hard to call. V lost 2 bases and J lost 7, with 11 bases in between. The CDR3 contains 14 residues. CDR1 MNHEY and CDR2 SVGAGI come from the germline V gene. CDR3 bases: TGTGCCAGCAGTTACGACGCAGTGACTGAAAAACTGTTTTTT. Translated, it gives CASSYDAVTEKLFF.

As concerns this clone: A much larger clone differs by one base, so this may be a read error. This likely comes from a read error, as the CDR3 has no conserved phenylalanine or tryptophan at its end. V gene TRBV15 combines with J gene TRBJ2-7; 10 bases agree with TRBD1. Germline V lookup: CDR1 LNHNV, CDR2 YYDKDF (reference sequence). This CDR3 is 13 amino acids long. Trimming took 5 bases from V and 7 from J; bases not matched to a gene: 5. In DNA, the CDR3 is TGTGCCACCAGCCGGGACAGGGGCCGTGAGCAGTACATC. It is translated as CATSRDRGREQYI.

In regard to this clone: The same CDR3 arises from other DNA sequences in this sample as well. The chain carries TRBV29-1 and TRBJ2-1; D is unresolved. The CDR3 is 11 residues long. The V end was cut by 4 bases, the J end by 3 bases, with 4 bases between. Germline V lookup: CDR1 SQVTM, CDR2 ANQGSEA. The CDR3 nucleotides read TGCAGCGTTGGAAGCTACAATGAGCAGTTCTTC. Translated: CSVGSYNEQFF.

This clone was observed many times. This rearrangement joins TRBV9 to TRBJ2-1; a possible D gene is TRBD2 (6 bases). The CDR3 consists of 14 residues. V lost 4 bases and J 10 bases, leaving 18 bases between the germline ends. From germline, CDR1 is SGDLS and CDR2 YYNGEE. This CDR3 is CASSSFRGGEEQFF. The DNA for the CDR3 is TGTGCCAGCAGCTCATTTAGGGGAGGTGAAGAGCAGTTCTTC.

For this clone: This likely came from a read error, as a far larger clone is one base away. The V and J genes are TRBV28 and TRBJ1-4, with D perhaps TRBD1 (6 bases). The CDR3 extends over 14 amino acids. From germline, CDR1 is MDHEN and CDR2 SYDVKM. The CDR3 sequence: CTSSGGGLGEKLFF. CDR3 sequence (DNA): TGTACCAGCAGTGGAGGGGGGTTGGGGGAAAAACTGTTTTTT.

The chain joins TRBV28 to TRBJ2-7, with TRBD1 as a possible D gene (7 bases). The CDR3 loop spans 15 amino acids. The germline V gene encodes CDR1 MDHEN and CDR2 SYDVKM. The V end was cut by 8 bases, the J end by 4 bases, with 21 bases between. The CDR3 region is CASARLEGAKYEQYF. CDR3 nucleotides: TGTGCCAGCGCCCGGTTGGAGGGGGCGAAATACGAGCAGTACTTC.

CDR3: CASSSDRPQHF. CDR3 DNA sequence: TGTGCCAGCAGTTCGGACCGGCCCCAGCATTTT. The V call is TRBV28, the J call TRBJ1-5; D not resolved. The V gene's germline CDR1 is MDHEN and CDR2 SYDVKM. The CDR3 is made up of 11 amino acids. Trimming shortened V by 4 bases and J by 9 bases, and 7 bases separated the two germline ends.

The chain has TRBV5-4 and TRBJ2-1, with 15 bases fitting TRBD2. Germline CDR1 SGHNT, CDR2 YYREEE (reference sequence). The CDR3 consists of 16 residues. After removal of 2 bases from V and 6 bases from J, the junction contained 3 bases not matched to a gene. The CDR3, as DNA: TGTGCCAGCAGCTTTCCGGGACTAGCGGGAGGCAATGAGCAGTTCTTC. It translates to CASSFPGLAGGNEQFF.

V is TRBV4-1 and J is TRBJ2-7; no definite D call. The CDR3 extends over 19 amino acids. Per germline, CDR1 MGHRA and CDR2 YSYEKL. V was trimmed by 2 bases and J by 2 bases, leaving 25 bases between them. CDR3 nucleotide sequence: TGCGCCAGCAGCCAACAGACTGACGGCCTCGGGTCAAGAACCTACGAGCAGTACTTC. It codes for CASSQQTDGLGSRTYEQYF.

The CDR3 coding sequence is TGTGCCAGCAGCTTAGAACCAGGGGTCGGCCCCTACGAGCAGTACTTC. It translates to CASSLEPGVGPYEQYF. This chain connects TRBV7-2 to TRBJ2-7, with a possible D match to TRBD1 (6 bases). Between the trimmed V and J ends, which lost 1 base and 2 bases, there was a span of 15 bases. Germline values: CDR1 SGHTA, CDR2 FQGNSA. The CDR3 contains 16 residues.

This chain connects TRBV4-2 to TRBJ2-3; TRBD2 might be the D (5 bases). Germline V gene data show CDR1 as LGHNA and CDR2 as YNFKEQ. This CDR3 has 18 amino acids. The V end was cut by 4 bases, the J end by 5 bases, with 25 bases between. As DNA, the CDR3 is TGTGCCAGCAGCCCCGAAGGAGTTCGGGATCCTAGGGTAGATACGCAGTATTTT. Translation: CASSPEGVRDPRVDTQYF.

The gene calls are TRBV5-1 and TRBJ2-4; 7 nucleotides agree with TRBD2. V shed 4 bases, J shed 3 bases, and the junction held 7 bases outside the gene matches. Germline CDR1 reads SGHRS; CDR2 reads YFSETQ. The CDR3 contains 15 residues. DNA of the CDR3: TGCGCCAGCAGCGAAGAACCGGGAGGCAAAAACATTCAGTACTTC. Amino acids: CASSEEPGGKNIQYF.

This clone was counted many times. This chain links TRBV10-3 with TRBJ2-1; TRBD2 aligns across 9 bases. J gave up 6 bases and V 6 bases, and 6 bases lay outside the gene matches. Germline CDR1 and CDR2: ENHRY and SYGVKD. This CDR3 region has 14 residues. Here the CDR3 reads CAISGTSLGNEQFF. CDR3 in DNA: TGTGCCATCAGCGGGACTAGCCTGGGCAATGAGCAGTTCTTC.

As to this clone: A read error is the likely source, as a far larger clone sits one nucleotide away. CDR3 amino acids: CASSEVILTAQYF. The CDR3 DNA is TGTGCCAGCAGCGAGGTGATACTTACGGCCCAGTACTTC. The genes are TRBV7-2 and TRBJ2-5; D is unresolved. From germline, CDR1 is SGHTA and CDR2 FQGNSA. The CDR3 extends over 13 amino acids. V was clipped by 5 bases and J by 9 bases, with 16 bases between them.

The gene calls are TRBV7-3 and TRBJ2-1; 12 nucleotides agree with TRBD2. CDR1 is SGHTA, CDR2 FQGTGA, per germline. V was clipped by 5 bases and J by 3 bases; unmatched bases: 5. The CDR3 loop spans 16 amino acids. CDR3: CASSLSTSGSYNEQFF. The DNA of the CDR3 is TGTGCCAGCAGCCTCTCGACTAGCGGGAGCTACAATGAGCAGTTCTTC.

V gene TRBV28 combines with J gene TRBJ2-7, with 10 bases that match TRBD2. CDR1 MDHEN and CDR2 SYDVKM come from the germline V gene. The CDR3 sequence is 16 residues long. Unmatched junction bases numbered 9, after V lost 3 bases and J lost 4 bases. In DNA form, the CDR3 reads TGTGCCAGCAGTTTTCCTAGCGGGAGAGTCGGATACGAGCAGTACTTC. Amino acid sequence: CASSFPSGRVGYEQYF.

Note on this clone: Its ends do not fully match the called genes, so a read error is possible. V and J are TRBV28 and TRBJ2-5; the D gene could be TRBD1 or TRBD2 (6 bases each). In germline, CDR1 is MDHEN, CDR2 SYDVKM. The CDR3 contains 15 residues. CDR3 bases: TGTGTCAGCAGTCGATTGCGGGACACACAAGAGACCCAGTACTTC. Amino acids: CVSSRLRDTQETQYF.

The rearrangement joins TRBV11-2 to TRBJ2-2; 10 bases fit TRBD2. There are 16 residues in the CDR3. Germline loops: CDR1 SGHAT, CDR2 FQNNGV. The ends lost 1 base at V and 5 bases at J; junction bases unmatched: 4. This chain's CDR3 is CASSLGVAGGTGELFF. The DNA of the CDR3 is TGTGCCAGCAGCTTAGGGGTAGCGGGAGGTACCGGGGAGCTGTTTTTT.

The rearrangement joins TRBV5-1 to TRBJ2-7; tentative D call: TRBD1 (6 bases). Germline CDR1 SGHRS, CDR2 YFSETQ. The length of the CDR3 is 15 residues. With 0 bases removed from V and 7 bases from J, the gap between germline ends came to 17 bases. CDR3 sequence: CASSLGSLGAGEQYF. The CDR3 DNA reads TGCGCCAGCAGCTTGGGGAGTCTGGGGGCTGGGGAGCAGTACTTC.

This clone was seen only once. The chain uses TRBV15 and TRBJ2-1; TRBD2 is a possible D gene (5 bases). Germline V gene sequence: CDR1 LNHNV, CDR2 YYDKDF (reference sequence). The ends were cut back, 10 bases at V and 10 bases at J, with 20 bases in the middle. The CDR3 length is 13 residues. The CDR3 reads CAIRRGGGVEQFF. As DNA, the CDR3 is TGTGCCATTAGACGAGGCGGAGGCGTCGAGCAGTTCTTC.

This chain links TRBV10-2 with TRBJ1-2; TRBD1 is a possible D gene (6 bases). The length of the CDR3 is 12 residues. Germline CDR1 WSHSY, CDR2 SAAADI. V was cut by 5 bases and J by 4 bases, with 8 bases left in between. The CDR3 DNA sequence: TGCGCCAGCAGTTTACAGGGCTATGGCTACACCTTC. Its protein product is CASSLQGYGYTF.

The chain carries TRBV30 and TRBJ1-2; TRBD1 agrees at 12 bases. The CDR3 contains 16 residues. Losses at the gene ends were 3 bases for V and 10 bases for J; bases not matched to a gene: 15. The germline gives CDR1 GTSNPN, CDR2 SVGIG (reference sequence). The CDR3 loop reads CAWSIPGQGAIGDYTF. The CDR3, as DNA: TGTGCCTGGAGCATCCCGGGACAGGGGGCGATCGGTGACTACACCTTC.

The chain carries TRBV7-3 and TRBJ1-2, with a possible D match to TRBD1 (5 bases). The CDR3 is 14 amino acids. CDR1 and CDR2 (germline): SGHTA, FQGTGA. Trimming took off 2 bases at V and 9 bases at J, with 16 bases between the two ends. CDR3: CASSLGAGEGSYTF. The CDR3, as DNA: TGTGCCAGCAGCTTAGGGGCAGGTGAAGGAAGCTACACCTTC.

This chain uses TRBV5-4 with TRBJ2-2; D assignment may be TRBD1 or TRBD2 (5 bases each). The CDR3 contains 13 residues. From germline, CDR1 is SGHNT and CDR2 YYREEE (reference sequence). Trimming removed 4 bases at V and 5 bases at J, with 9 bases between. Here the CDR3 reads CASSIGTTGELFF. CDR3 DNA sequence: TGTGCCAGCAGCATAGGGACGACCGGGGAGCTGTTTTTT.

The chain combines TRBV18 with TRBJ1-2, with D possibly being TRBD1 (5 bases). Germline V CDR1 and CDR2: KGHSH, LQKENI. The CDR3 totals 13 residues. The V end was cut by 5 bases, the J end by 2 bases, with 9 bases between. In nucleotides, the CDR3 is TGTGCCAGCTCATCGGGACGGAACTATGGCTACACCTTC. It translates to CASSSGRNYGYTF.

Concerning this clone: It is likely a read error: a sequence one base away is far more abundant. Other DNA sequences from this sample encode an identical CDR3 as well. The genes are TRBV5-4 and TRBJ1-2, with a tentative D call TRBD1 (5 bases). Looked up from germline, CDR1 is SGHNT and CDR2 is YYREEE (reference sequence). CDR3 length: 16 residues. The CDR3: CASSPDNGLLNYGYTF. Here the CDR3 DNA reads TGCGCCAGCAGCCCGGACAATGGGTTATTGAACTATGGCTACACCTTC.